This T cell receptor beta chain comes out of a study of CD8 T cells in ankylosing spondylitis. TCR beta libraries were made by quantitative 5'-RACE with molecular barcodes. MiXCR, run by TCRdb on the 5' RACE reads, gives a single entry per CDR3 protein. The table shows fewer than 500,000 distinct CDR3 sequences, with 20% to 25% occurring only once. The CDR3 is 13 residues long. With V trimmed by 8 bases and J by 0 bases, 3 bases remained unmatched. Overall study results and limits: With a CD8+ phenotype, disease-linked clones were relatively rare in peripheral blood. Clones linked to disease were reported to show significant enrichment in matched ankylosing spondylitis synovial fluid. What seemed typical of ankylosing spondylitis blood was a TCR beta motif built from eight highly homologous variants.

This clonotype has a count of ten or more. Its target is not known. The specimen was blood, either unsorted or a sorted T cell fraction (not recorded which). The TCR originated in a male donor with ankylosing spondylitis. The rearrangement joins TRBV12-3 or TRBV12-4 to TRBJ1-1; 7 bases match TRBD1. The CDR3 loop is CASLGQMNTEAFF. The CDR3 region has the DNA TGTGCCAGCCTGGGACAGATGAACACTGAAGCTTTCTTT.